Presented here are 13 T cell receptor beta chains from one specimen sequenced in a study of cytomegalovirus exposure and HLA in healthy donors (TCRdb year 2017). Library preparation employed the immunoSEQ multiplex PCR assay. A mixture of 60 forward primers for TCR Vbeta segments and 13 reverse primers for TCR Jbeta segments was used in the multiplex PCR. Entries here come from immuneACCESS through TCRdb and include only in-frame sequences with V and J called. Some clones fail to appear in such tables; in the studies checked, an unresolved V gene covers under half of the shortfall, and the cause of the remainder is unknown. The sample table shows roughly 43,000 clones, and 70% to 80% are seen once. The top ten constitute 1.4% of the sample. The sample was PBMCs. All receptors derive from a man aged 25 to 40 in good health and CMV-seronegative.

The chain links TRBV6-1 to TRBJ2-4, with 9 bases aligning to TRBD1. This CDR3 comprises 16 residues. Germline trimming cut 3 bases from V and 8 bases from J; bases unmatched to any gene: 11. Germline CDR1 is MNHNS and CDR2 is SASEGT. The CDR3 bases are TGTGCCAGCAGTGAGACCCCCGGGACAGGGTGGGACATTCAGTACTTC. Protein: CASSETPGTGWDIQYF.

CDR3 residues: CASSNSYEQYF. The CDR3 bases are TGTGCCAGCAGCAACTCATACGAGCAGTACTTC. J is TRBJ2-7 and V is TRBV5-6; no clear D gene. The CDR3 covers 11 residues. V was clipped by 4 bases and J by 4 bases, with 6 bases between them. The germline V gene encodes CDR1 SGHDT and CDR2 YYEEEE.

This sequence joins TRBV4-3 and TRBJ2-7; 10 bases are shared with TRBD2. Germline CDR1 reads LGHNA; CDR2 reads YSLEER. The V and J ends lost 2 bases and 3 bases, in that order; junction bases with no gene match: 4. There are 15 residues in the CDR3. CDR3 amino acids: CASSQRTSGYYEQYF. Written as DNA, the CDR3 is TGCGCCAGCAGCCAACGGACTAGCGGATACTACGAGCAGTACTTC.

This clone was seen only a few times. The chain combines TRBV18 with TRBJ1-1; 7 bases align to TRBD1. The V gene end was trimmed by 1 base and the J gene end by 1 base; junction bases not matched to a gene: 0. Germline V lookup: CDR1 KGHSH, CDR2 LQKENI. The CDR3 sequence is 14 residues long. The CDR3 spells CASSPQGANTEAFF. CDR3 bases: TGTGCCAGCTCACCACAGGGGGCGAACACTGAAGCTTTCTTT.

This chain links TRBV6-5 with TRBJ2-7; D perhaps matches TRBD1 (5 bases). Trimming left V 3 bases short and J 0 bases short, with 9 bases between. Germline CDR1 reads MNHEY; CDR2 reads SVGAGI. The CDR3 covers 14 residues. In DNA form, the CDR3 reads TGTGCCAGCAGTTATTTGGACAACTCCTACGAGCAGTACTTC. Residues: CASSYLDNSYEQYF.

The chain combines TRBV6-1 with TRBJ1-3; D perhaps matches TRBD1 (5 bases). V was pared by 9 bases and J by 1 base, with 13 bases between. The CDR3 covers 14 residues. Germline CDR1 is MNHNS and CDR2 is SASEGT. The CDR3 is CASLSGGSGNTIYF. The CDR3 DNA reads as TGTGCCAGTCTCTCGGGGGGGTCTGGAAACACCATATATTTT.

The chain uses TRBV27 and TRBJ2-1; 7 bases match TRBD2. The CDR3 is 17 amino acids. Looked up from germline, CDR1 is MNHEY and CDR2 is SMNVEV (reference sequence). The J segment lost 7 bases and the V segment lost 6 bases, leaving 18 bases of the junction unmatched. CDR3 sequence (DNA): TGTGCCAGCAGCCAAACACTAGCGATCCGGAGGGGAAATGAGCAGTTCTTC. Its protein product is CASSQTLAIRRGNEQFF.

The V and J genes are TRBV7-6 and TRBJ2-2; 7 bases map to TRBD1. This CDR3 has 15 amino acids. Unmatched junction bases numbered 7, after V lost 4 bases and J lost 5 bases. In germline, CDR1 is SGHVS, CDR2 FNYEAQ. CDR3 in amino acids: CASSSTGVETGELFF. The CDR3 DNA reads TGTGCCAGCAGCTCTACAGGGGTAGAGACCGGGGAGCTGTTTTTT.

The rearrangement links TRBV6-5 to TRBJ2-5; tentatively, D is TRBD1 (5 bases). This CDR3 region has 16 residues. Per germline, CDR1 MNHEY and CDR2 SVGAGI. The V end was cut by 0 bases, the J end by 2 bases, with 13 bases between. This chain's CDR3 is CASSYSVFGQQETQYF. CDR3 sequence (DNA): TGTGCCAGCAGTTACTCTGTTTTCGGACAACAAGAGACCCAGTACTTC.

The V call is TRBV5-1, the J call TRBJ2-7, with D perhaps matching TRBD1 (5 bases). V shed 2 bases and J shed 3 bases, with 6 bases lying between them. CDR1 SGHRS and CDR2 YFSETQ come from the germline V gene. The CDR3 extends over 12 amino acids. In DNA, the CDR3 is TGCGCCAGCAGCTTTGACAGCTACGAGCAGTACTTC. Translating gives CASSFDSYEQYF.

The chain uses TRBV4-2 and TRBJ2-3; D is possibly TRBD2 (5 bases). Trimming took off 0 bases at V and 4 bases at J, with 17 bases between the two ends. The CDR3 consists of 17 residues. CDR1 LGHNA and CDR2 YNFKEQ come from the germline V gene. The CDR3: CASSQDLREIVADTQYF. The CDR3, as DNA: TGTGCCAGCAGCCAAGATTTGAGGGAGATAGTAGCAGATACGCAGTATTTT.

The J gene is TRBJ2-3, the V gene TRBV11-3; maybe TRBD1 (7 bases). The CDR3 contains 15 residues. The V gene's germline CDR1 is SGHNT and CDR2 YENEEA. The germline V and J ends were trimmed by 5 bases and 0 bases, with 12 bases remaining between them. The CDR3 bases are TGTGCCAGCAGCCGGACAGGACTAAGCACAGATACGCAGTATTTT. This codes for CASSRTGLSTDTQYF. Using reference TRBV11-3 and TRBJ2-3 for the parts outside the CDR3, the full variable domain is EAGVVQSPRYKIIEKKQPVAFWCNPISGHNTLYWYLQNLGQGPELLIRYENEEAVDDSQLPKDRFSAERLKGVDSTLKIQPAELGDSAVYLCASSRTGLSTDTQYFGPGTRLTVL.

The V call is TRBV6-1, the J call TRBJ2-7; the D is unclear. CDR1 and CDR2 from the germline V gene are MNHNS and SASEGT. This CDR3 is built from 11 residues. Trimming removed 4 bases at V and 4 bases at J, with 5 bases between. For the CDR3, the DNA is TGTGCCAGCAGTGCCCTTTACGAGCAGTACTTC. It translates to CASSALYEQYF.